This T cell receptor (beta chain) was found in a study of cytomegalovirus exposure and HLA in healthy donors. Points from the study as a whole: Immune exposure information comprised only CMV serostatus. Association with HLA alleles at 0.05 false discovery rate was found for roughly 17,000 TCR beta sequences in a later analysis.

The PCR used 60 Vbeta and 13 Jbeta primers. The repertoire was sequenced with immunoSEQ multiplex PCR; TCRdb's copy has only in-frame clones and lacks some. The table records 150,000 or so clones, about 75% of them present only once. Of note for this clone: Its target is not known.

While unrecorded immune exposures were likely, the donors were nominally healthy when sampled. Unmatched junction bases numbered 7, after V lost 4 bases and J lost 7 bases. The V gene's germline CDR1 is SGHRS and CDR2 YFSETQ. The CDR3 covers 14 residues. The sequence was obtained from a female donor in good health and CMV-seronegative. The chain joins TRBV5-1 to TRBJ1-5, with TRBD1 identical over 8 bases. Sequenced: PBMCs. CDR3 residues: CASSRGTGGQPQHF. DNA for the CDR3: TGCGCCAGCAGCCGGGGGACAGGCGGGCAGCCCCAGCATTTT.